This T cell receptor (beta chain) was recovered during a study of blood T cell repertoires in COVID-19. Study summary: From the United States, Italy and Spain came samples of acute and convalescent COVID-19.

As regards this clone: The same CDR3 also results from other DNA sequences found in this sample.

V shed 0 bases, J shed 4 bases, and the junction held 2 bases outside the gene matches. The CDR3 spans 14 residues. Germline CDR1 reads ENHRY; CDR2 reads SYGVKD. Original analysis: The assay estimated nucleated cells by amplifying reference gene primers. Using immunoSEQ multiplex PCR, the repertoire was profiled, and TCRdb retains in-frame clones only, with some absent. The D gene and trimming were derived from the DNA, and the V and J assignments and clone size from that table. Of roughly 250,000 clones listed, about 85% are singletons. This clonotype was sampled from a human donor with COVID-19, enrolled during active disease. The donor label of this sample is uncertain. The chain couples TRBV10-3 to TRBJ1-2, with 7 bases fitting TRBD1. Input material: peripheral blood. CDR3 in amino acids: CAISESAGGYGYTF. The CDR3, as DNA: TGTGCCATCAGTGAGTCGGCAGGGGGCTATGGCTACACCTTC.